This T cell receptor beta chain was recorded in a study of control samples from healthy donors and cancer patients. CDR1 is SEHNR, CDR2 FQNEAQ, per germline (reference sequence). The CDR3 is 14 residues long. Trimming at V came to 4 bases and at J to 4 bases, leaving 6 bases not matched to a gene. Only in-frame clones appear in the TCRdb table, and some are missing; sequencing was by immunoSEQ multiplex PCR. This table holds approximately 100,000 clones, about 91% found once. V usage is TRBV7-9 and J usage is TRBJ1-2; 7 bases fit TRBD1. The clonotype was recovered from a man younger than 40 in good health. Material for sequencing was blood. CDR3 in amino acids: CASSSGDSLYGYTF. CDR3 DNA sequence: TGTGCCAGCAGCTCTGGGGACAGCCTCTATGGCTACACCTTC.